This T cell receptor (beta chain) was identified in a study of shared clonotypes between healthy human individuals. The unsorted samples had tens of millions of PBMCs used for genomic DNA. Ten immunoSEQ deep assay plates were used to sequence unsorted PBMC DNA. Profiled with immunoSEQ multiplex PCR; TCRdb holds only in-frame clones, not every one. The table includes fewer than 600,000 clones, 79% detected once. Germline CDR1 reads SGHTA; CDR2 reads FQGTGA. V was trimmed by 2 bases and J by 3 bases, leaving 5 bases between them. The CDR3 has 13 residues. Input material: PBMCs. This chain joins TRBV7-3 and TRBJ2-1; no firm D call. The clonotype comes from a middle-aged woman in good health. Some clones in this sample may be carry-over from other donors' samples. DNA for the CDR3: TGTGCCAGCAGCTTAGACTTCTACAATGAGCAGTTCTTC. As protein: CASSLDFYNEQFF. Looking up the rest from reference TRBV7-3 and TRBJ2-1 gives the full variable domain: GAGVSQTPSNKVTEKGKYVELRCDPISGHTALYWYRQSLGQGPEFLIYFQGTGAADDSGLPNDRFFAVRPEGSVSTLKIQRTERGDSAVYLCASSLDFYNEQFFGPGTRLTVL.